This T cell receptor beta chain was sequenced for a study of cytomegalovirus exposure and HLA in healthy donors. Study findings and constraints: A link between a missense DCLRE1C variant and TCR beta V- and J-gene trimming emerged from a later analysis.

Primers for the PCR totalled 60 Vbeta and 13 Jbeta. The method was immunoSEQ multiplex PCR; TCRdb's version includes in-frame clones alone and lacks a portion of them. Of 80,000 to 95,000 clones detected, 60% to 80% appear once; the ten largest clones hold roughly 6%. The CDR3 has 18 residues. Trimming removed 7 bases from V and 0 bases from J, with 25 bases in between. The V gene's germline CDR1 is SNHLY and CDR2 FYNNEI. The sample holds one count of this clone. Its matching antigen is unknown. The V gene is TRBV2, the J gene TRBJ2-7, with D uncertain. Sequencing used PBMCs. The origin of this receptor is a woman aged 25 to 39 in good health and CMV-seronegative. The CDR3 region is CASIGQAPLPTSSYEQYF. CDR3 sequence (DNA): TGTGCCAGCATAGGCCAGGCCCCGCTCCCGACCAGCTCCTACGAGCAGTACTTC. Together with reference TRBV2 and TRBJ2-7, the CDR3 gives the full variable domain: EPEVTQTPSHQVTQMGQEVILRCVPISNHLYFYWYRQILGQKVEFLVSFYNNEISEKSEIFDDQFSVERPDGSNFTLKIRSTKLEDSAMYFCASIGQAPLPTSSYEQYFGPGTRLTVT.